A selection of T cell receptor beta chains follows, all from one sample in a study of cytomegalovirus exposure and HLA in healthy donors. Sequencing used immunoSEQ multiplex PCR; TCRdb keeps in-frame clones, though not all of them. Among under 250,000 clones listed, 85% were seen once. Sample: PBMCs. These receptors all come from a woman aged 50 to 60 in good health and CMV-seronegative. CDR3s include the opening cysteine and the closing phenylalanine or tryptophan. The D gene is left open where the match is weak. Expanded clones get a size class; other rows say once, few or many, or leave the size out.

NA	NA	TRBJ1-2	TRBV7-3	CASSLNGGAGGYTF	TGTGCCAGCAGCTTAAATGGGGGGGCCGGTGGCTACACCTTC
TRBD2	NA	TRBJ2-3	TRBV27	CASSLKAGVRTDTQYF	TGTGCCAGCAGTTTAAAGGCGGGAGTGCGCACAGATACGCAGTATTTT
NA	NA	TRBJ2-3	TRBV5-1	CASSLENQGLDTQYF	TGCGCCAGCAGCTTGGAGAACCAGGGATTAGATACGCAGTATTTT
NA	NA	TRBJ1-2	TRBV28	CASSPYRVGNYGYTF	TGTGCCAGCAGTCCCTACAGGGTTGGTAACTATGGCTACACCTTC
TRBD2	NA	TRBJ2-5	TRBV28	CASSLELAGEETQYF	TGTGCCAGCAGTTTGGAGCTAGCGGGAGAAGAGACCCAGTACTTC
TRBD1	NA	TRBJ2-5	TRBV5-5	CASSQGTADRDF	TGTGCCAGCAGCCAAGGGACAGCAGATAGGGACTTC
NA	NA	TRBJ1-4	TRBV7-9	CASRFDSATNEKLFF	TGTGCCAGCAGATTTGACAGTGCAACTAATGAAAAACTGTTTTTT
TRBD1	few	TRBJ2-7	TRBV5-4	CASSLGQGLTYEQYF	TGTGCCAGCAGCTTAGGACAGGGGCTTACCTACGAGCAGTACTTC
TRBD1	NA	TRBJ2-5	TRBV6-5	CASNRQGWETQYF	TGTGCCAGCAATAGACAGGGATGGGAGACCCAGTACTTC
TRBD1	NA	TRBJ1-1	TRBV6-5	CASSYSRGLGTEAFF	TGTGCCAGCAGTTACTCGAGGGGGCTTGGGACTGAAGCTTTCTTT
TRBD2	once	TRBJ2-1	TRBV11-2	CASSASTDGLAGYNEQFF	TGTGCCAGCAGCGCTTCCACGGACGGACTAGCGGGTTACAATGAGCAGTTCTTC
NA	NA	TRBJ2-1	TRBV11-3	CASSSIGVSYNEQFF	TGTGCCAGCAGTTCCATAGGGGTCTCCTACAATGAGCAGTTCTTC